The 30 T cell receptor beta chains listed next were all sequenced from one sample in a study of neoadjuvant anti-PD-1 for oral cavity cancer. Measured with immunoSEQ multiplex PCR; TCRdb has only the in-frame clones, and not every one. The data hold tens of thousands of clones, with under 85% observed a single time. The sequenced sample was PBMCs, obtained before nivolumab (anti-PD-1) treatment. These receptors were taken from a person aged 40 to 85 with oral cavity squamous cell carcinoma.

The gene calls are TRBV27 and TRBJ2-7, with 9 nucleotides matching TRBD1. V shed 4 bases and J 4 bases; nucleotides not matched to a gene: 8. This CDR3 spans 15 amino acids. CDR1 is MNHEY, CDR2 SMNVEV, per germline (reference sequence). CDR3 sequence: CASSSTGTGLYEQYF. CDR3 nucleotides: TGTGCCAGCAGTTCGACCGGGACAGGGCTTTACGAGCAGTACTTC.

The chain carries TRBV11-2 and TRBJ2-3; no firm D call. Trimming shortened V by 0 bases and J by 2 bases, and 6 bases separated the two germline ends. The CDR3 loop spans 14 amino acids. The germline gives CDR1 SGHAT, CDR2 FQNNGV. In DNA form, the CDR3 reads TGTGCCAGCAGCTTAGACAGAGCCACAGATACGCAGTATTTT. Translated, it gives CASSLDRATDTQYF.

The chain employs TRBV28 and TRBJ1-1, with no clear D. Germline CDR1 and CDR2: MDHEN and SYDVKM. The CDR3 spans 13 residues. V dropped 2 bases and J dropped 4 bases, with 8 bases sitting between them. In nucleotides, the CDR3 is TGTGCCAGCAGTTTACTGGGAGGCACTGAAGCTTTCTTT. It encodes CASSLLGGTEAFF. The full variable domain, in which reference TRBV28 and TRBJ1-1 provide the parts outside the CDR3, is DVKVTQSSRYLVKRTGEKVFLECVQDMDHENMFWYRQDPGLGLRLIYFSYDVKMKEKGDIPEGYSVSREKKERFSLILESASTNQTSMYLCASSLLGGTEAFFGQGTRLTVV.

The chain has TRBV4-2 and TRBJ1-6; 9 bases are shared with TRBD1. The ends lost 2 bases at V and 5 bases at J; junction bases unmatched: 10. The germline V gene has CDR1 LGHNA and CDR2 YNFKEQ. The CDR3 runs 18 residues. In nucleotides, the CDR3 is TGTGCCAGCAGCCAAATACCTACAGGGGGCGCGAATAATTCACCCCTCCACTTT. Encoded protein: CASSQIPTGGANNSPLHF.

The chain employs TRBV10-1 and TRBJ1-1; the D gene is possibly TRBD1 (6 bases). The CDR3 runs 14 residues. Germline loops: CDR1 WNHNN, CDR2 SYGVQD (reference sequence). Deletions cut 6 bases from V and 2 bases from J, with 13 bases between. The CDR3 nucleotides read TGCGCCAGCAGAGTAAACAGGGATAACACTGAAGCTTTCTTT. Translation: CASRVNRDNTEAFF.

The rearrangement joins TRBV20-1 to TRBJ1-2; no reliable D call. The CDR3 covers 11 residues. CDR1 is DFQATT, CDR2 SNEGSKA, per germline (reference sequence). The V end was cut by 3 bases, the J end by 4 bases, with 6 bases between. The CDR3 DNA is TGCAGTGCTAGGGGCCCCTATGGCTACACCTTC. This encodes CSARGPYGYTF.

This rearrangement joins TRBV2 to TRBJ1-1; no firm D call. Germline V CDR1 and CDR2: SNHLY, FYNNEI. Trimming shortened V by 5 bases and J by 5 bases, and 6 bases separated the two germline ends. The CDR3 runs to 11 residues. The CDR3 sequence: CASSLKTEAFF. The CDR3, as DNA: TGTGCCAGCAGTTTAAAGACTGAAGCTTTCTTT.

This chain joins TRBV9 and TRBJ1-1; D gene uncertain. This CDR3 is built from 14 residues. V was clipped by 2 bases and J by 0 bases, with 8 bases between them. Germline CDR1 and CDR2: SGDLS and YYNGEE. In DNA, the CDR3 is TGTGCCAGCAGCGTTACTGGGATGAACACTGAAGCTTTCTTT. Protein sequence: CASSVTGMNTEAFF.

The chain carries TRBV9 and TRBJ1-5; no definite D call. The CDR3 contains 15 residues. V shed 2 bases and J shed 4 bases, with 13 bases lying between them. Looked up from germline, CDR1 is SGDLS and CDR2 is YYNGEE. Here the CDR3 reads CASSVTDLSNQPQHF. The CDR3 region has the DNA TGTGCCAGCAGCGTTACGGATCTAAGTAATCAGCCCCAGCATTTT.

The chain links TRBV7-2 to TRBJ1-2; D is unresolved. With 1 base removed from V and 1 base from J, the gap between germline ends came to 10 bases. CDR3 length: 15 residues. CDR1 is SGHTA and CDR2 is FQGNSA in the germline V gene. The chain's CDR3 is CASSLGLGGNYGYTF. As DNA, the CDR3 is TGTGCCAGCAGCTTAGGATTGGGCGGTAACTATGGCTACACCTTC.

The rearrangement joins TRBV27 to TRBJ2-3; no reliable D call. Germline CDR1 and CDR2: MNHEY and SMNVEV (reference sequence). Between the trimmed V and J ends, which lost 6 bases and 3 bases, there was a span of 4 bases. The CDR3 is made up of 11 amino acids. CDR3 nucleotides: TGTGCCAGCAGGCGGACAGATACGCAGTATTTT. Protein: CASRRTDTQYF.

This clone was counted between two and nine times. This chain connects TRBV6-5 to TRBJ1-1; perhaps TRBD1 as D (6 bases). This CDR3 region has 13 residues. Germline V gene lookup returns CDR1 MNHEY and CDR2 SVGAGI. V shed 2 bases and J shed 4 bases, with 8 bases lying between them. The CDR3 nucleotides are TGTGCCAGCAGTTACGGGGGGGCCACTGAAGCTTTCTTT. This translates into CASSYGGATEAFF.

The rearrangement links TRBV6-6 to TRBJ1-2; D unresolved. Trimming took 2 bases from V and 7 from J, leaving 14 bases between them. The V gene's germline CDR1 is MNHNY and CDR2 SVGAGI (reference sequence). CDR3 length: 14 amino acids. This CDR3 is CASSYPSARFGYTF. CDR3 coding DNA: TGTGCCAGCAGTTACCCGTCTGCAAGATTTGGCTACACCTTC.

V and J are TRBV2 and TRBJ1-2, with a possible D match to TRBD1 (5 bases). Germline V gene data show CDR1 as SNHLY and CDR2 as FYNNEI. Trimming cost V 1 base and J 3 bases, with 9 bases left between them. The CDR3 is made up of 14 amino acids. The DNA for the CDR3 is TGTGCCAGCAGTGAAGGGGGCGAGGACTATGGCTACACCTTC. Translated, it gives CASSEGGEDYGYTF.

This clone was seen many times. The chain combines TRBV7-2 with TRBJ1-1; 7 bases align to TRBD1. Germline V gene sequence: CDR1 SGHTA, CDR2 FQGNSA. The CDR3 has 15 amino acids. With V trimmed by 4 bases and J by 4 bases, 9 bases remained unmatched. The CDR3 is CASSSQGVGGTEAFF. In nucleotides, the CDR3 is TGTGCCAGCAGCTCCCAGGGGGTGGGGGGCACTGAAGCTTTCTTT.

The rearrangement uses TRBV7-3 and TRBJ2-2; 9 nucleotides match TRBD2. Germline V gene lookup returns CDR1 SGHTA and CDR2 FQGTGA. This CDR3 comprises 15 residues. V shed 3 bases, J shed 5 bases, and the junction held 4 bases outside the gene matches. Here the CDR3 reads CASSFQAGGTGELFF. The CDR3 coding sequence is TGTGCCAGCAGCTTCCAGGCGGGAGGGACCGGGGAGCTGTTTTTT.

This clone was picked up one time. The gene calls are TRBV13 and TRBJ1-2; D not certain. The CDR3 spans 14 residues. Trimming removed 1 base at V and 3 bases at J, with 9 bases between. Germline loops: CDR1 PRHDT, CDR2 FYEKMQ (reference sequence). This CDR3 is CASSLVVQDYGYTF. The CDR3 coding sequence is TGTGCCAGCAGCTTAGTGGTCCAGGACTATGGCTACACCTTC.

The rearrangement uses TRBV6-5 and TRBJ1-2; D is undetermined. V lost 0 bases and J 8 bases, leaving 16 bases between the germline ends. This CDR3 is built from 15 residues. Germline V CDR1 and CDR2: MNHEY, SVGAGI. CDR3 nucleotides: TGTGCCAGCAGTTACTCGATTGGAGGGTTGTACGGCTACACCTTC. Its protein product is CASSYSIGGLYGYTF.

The V call is TRBV5-1, the J call TRBJ2-2, with D possibly being TRBD2 (5 bases). Per the germline V gene, CDR1 is SGHRS and CDR2 is YFSETQ. Trimming left V 2 bases short and J 4 bases short, with 9 bases between. The CDR3 loop spans 14 amino acids. The CDR3 sequence: CASSFRSGTGELFF. The CDR3 coding sequence is TGCGCCAGCAGCTTCAGGAGCGGCACCGGGGAGCTGTTTTTT.

The rearrangement links TRBV27 to TRBJ2-2, with TRBD1 as a possible D gene (6 bases). There are 13 residues in the CDR3. Per the germline V gene, CDR1 is MNHEY and CDR2 is SMNVEV (reference sequence). Between the trimmed V and J ends, which lost 6 bases and 4 bases, there was a span of 9 bases. CDR3 sequence: CASSYRVTGELFF. DNA for the CDR3: TGTGCCAGCAGCTACAGGGTCACCGGGGAGCTGTTTTTT.

V gene TRBV2 combines with J gene TRBJ1-1; D might be TRBD1 (5 bases). The ends were cut back, 6 bases at V and 0 bases at J, with 11 bases in the middle. The CDR3 covers 14 residues. CDR1 and CDR2 from the germline V gene are SNHLY and FYNNEI. The CDR3 sequence: CASRGVGMNTEAFF. DNA for the CDR3: TGTGCCAGCAGAGGGGTGGGAATGAACACTGAAGCTTTCTTT.

The V and J genes are TRBV9 and TRBJ2-6; D is ambiguous. Trimming took 4 bases from V and 0 from J, leaving 11 bases between them. The CDR3 is made up of 16 amino acids. CDR1 and CDR2 from the germline V gene are SGDLS and YYNGEE. The chain's CDR3 is CASSIRTDSGANVLTF. CDR3 coding DNA: TGTGCCAGCAGCATCCGGACCGACTCTGGGGCCAACGTCCTGACTTTC.

This chain uses TRBV7-8 with TRBJ2-3, with 10 nucleotides matching TRBD2. V dropped 2 bases and J dropped 7; count of bases not matched to a gene: 9. This CDR3 contains 16 residues. CDR1 is SGHVS, CDR2 FQNEAQ, per germline. The CDR3 sequence is CASSLSSGRGPHTQYF. The CDR3 region has the DNA TGTGCCAGCAGCTTATCTAGCGGGAGAGGGCCCCATACGCAGTATTTT. The full variable domain, rest sourced from reference TRBV7-8 and TRBJ2-3, is GAGVSQSPRYKVAKRGQDVALRCDPISGHVSLFWYQQALGQGPEFLTYFQNEAQLDKSGLPSDRFFAERPEGSVSTLKIQRTQQEDSAVYLCASSLSSGRGPHTQYFGPGTRLTVL.

The V call is TRBV7-2, the J call TRBJ2-1; TRBD2 matches 13 bases. Germline V CDR1 and CDR2: SGHTA, FQGNSA. The CDR3 covers 15 residues. The junction had 2 bases not matched to a gene; V was cut back by 2 bases and J by 7 bases. In DNA form, the CDR3 reads TGTGCCAGCAGCTTACGGACTAGCGGGGGTAATGAGCAGTTCTTC. This sequence encodes CASSLRTSGGNEQFF.

The V and J genes are TRBV9 and TRBJ2-1; D might be TRBD1 (5 bases). There are 18 residues in the CDR3. V shed 0 bases and J shed 6 bases, with 22 bases lying between them. Looked up from germline, CDR1 is SGDLS and CDR2 is YYNGEE. The CDR3 sequence is CASSVAPHIGREPNEQFF. The CDR3 DNA reads TGTGCCAGCAGCGTAGCCCCCCACATCGGCAGGGAACCCAATGAGCAGTTCTTC.

This sequence joins TRBV7-2 and TRBJ1-1, with D uncertain. The CDR3 runs 13 residues. Germline V gives CDR1 SGHTA, CDR2 FQGNSA. V lost 5 bases and J lost 5, with 12 bases in between. CDR3 protein: CASSPVRGTEAFF. CDR3 bases: TGTGCCAGCAGCCCGGTTCGAGGGACTGAAGCTTTCTTT.

Only one count was recorded for this clone. This chain uses TRBV23-1 with TRBJ2-1; TRBD2 aligns across 11 bases. TRBV23-1 is recorded as an ORF, its role being uncertain. V gave up 0 bases and J gave up 7 bases; unmatched junction bases: 17. CDR3 length equals 20 residues. For the CDR3, the DNA is TGCGCCAGCAGTCAATCCGAACTAGCGGGAGAATCTTCTACATGGAATGAGCAGTTCTTC. Translation: CASSQSELAGESSTWNEQFF.

The chain combines TRBV14 with TRBJ2-7; D call uncertain. This CDR3 region has 14 residues. The V end was cut by 3 bases, the J end by 3 bases, with 12 bases between. Germline CDR1 is SGHDN and CDR2 is FVKESK. The CDR3 DNA follows: TGTGCCAGCAGCCACCAAGAATACTTCTACGAGCAGTACTTC. This codes for CASSHQEYFYEQYF.

V usage is TRBV5-1 and J usage is TRBJ2-3; 8 bases map to TRBD2. Germline CDR1 and CDR2: SGHRS and YFSETQ. J was trimmed by 3 bases and V by 4 bases; bases with no gene match: 4. CDR3 length: 14 residues. The CDR3: CASSTGLATDTQYF. The DNA of the CDR3 is TGCGCCAGCAGCACCGGACTAGCAACAGATACGCAGTATTTT. Variable domain in full (rest from reference TRBV5-1 and TRBJ2-3): KAGVTQTPRYLIKTRGQQVTLSCSPISGHRSVSWYQQTPGQGLQFLFEYFSETQRNKGNFPGRFSGRQFSNSRSEMNVSTLELGDSALYLCASSTGLATDTQYFGPGTRLTVL.

The chain couples TRBV5-8 to TRBJ1-1; no clear D. The germline V gene has CDR1 SGHTS and CDR2 YDEGEE. Trimming removed 0 bases at V and 0 bases at J, with 9 bases between. The CDR3 is 15 residues long. The CDR3 nucleotides are TGTGCCAGCAGCTTGGGTGGACTCCTGAACACTGAAGCTTTCTTT. As protein: CASSLGGLLNTEAFF.